Sequencing of this TCR beta chain was carried out in a study of blood T cell repertoires in COVID-19. V gave up 1 base and J gave up 2 bases; unmatched junction bases: 4. The CDR3 runs to 16 residues. Per germline, CDR1 SGHTA and CDR2 FQGNSA. As originally analysed: Amplification with reference gene primers provided the estimates of nucleated cell counts. Profiled with immunoSEQ multiplex PCR; TCRdb holds only in-frame clones, not every one. V, J and clone size were drawn from that table, and D and trimming were deduced from the DNA. The sample has over 200,000 clones, around 87% seen once. This clonotype was sampled from a woman aged 45-65 years with acute or convalescent COVID-19. The sequencing input was peripheral blood. The chain combines TRBV7-2 with TRBJ1-5; 8 bases are a match to TRBD1. This CDR3 reads CASSLVVTGGNQPQHF. In nucleotides, the CDR3 is TGTGCCAGCAGCTTAGTGGTGACAGGGGGCAATCAGCCCCAGCATTTT.